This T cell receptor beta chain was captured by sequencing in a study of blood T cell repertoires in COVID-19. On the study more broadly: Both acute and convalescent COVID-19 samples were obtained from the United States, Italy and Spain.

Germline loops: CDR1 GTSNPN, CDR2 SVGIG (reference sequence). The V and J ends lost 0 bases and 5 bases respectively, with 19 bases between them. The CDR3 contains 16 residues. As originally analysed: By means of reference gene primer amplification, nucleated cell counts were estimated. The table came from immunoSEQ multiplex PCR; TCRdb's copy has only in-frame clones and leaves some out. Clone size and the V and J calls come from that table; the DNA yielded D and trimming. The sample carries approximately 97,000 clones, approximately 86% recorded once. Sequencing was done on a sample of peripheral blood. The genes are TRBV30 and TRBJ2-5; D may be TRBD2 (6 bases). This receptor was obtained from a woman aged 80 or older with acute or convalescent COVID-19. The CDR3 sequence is CAWSVLWGRRGETQYF. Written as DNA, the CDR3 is TGTGCCTGGAGTGTACTGTGGGGCAGACGGGGGGAGACCCAGTACTTC.